This TCR beta chain was sequenced for a study of regulatory dendritic cells for organ transplantation (dated by TCRdb to the late 2010s). Study-level background: Sorted naive and memory CD4+ and CD8+ T cells had their TCRbeta repertoires sequenced both before and after allostimulation with either regulatory or mature dendritic cells. Results the study describes overall, beyond this receptor: Allostimulation expanded memory CD8+ clones in both subjects, but regulatory dendritic cells appeared to induce more limited expansion than mature dendritic cells. Repertoires were highly diverse in naive CD4+ and CD8+ T cells, less diverse in memory cells, and most oligoclonal in memory CD8+ cells. Only a couple of subjects were sequenced, and considerable between-individual heterogeneity in the alloreactive memory CD8+ T cell pool was noted by the authors. Among the resting subsets, the most alloreactive TCR clonotypes were found in memory CD8+ T cells.

The germline V gene supplies CDR1 SGHRS and CDR2 YFSETQ. Ends trimmed: V by 4 bases, J by 1 base; bases unmatched to a gene: 4. Including the terminal cysteine and phenylalanine, the CDR3 comprises 14 residues. Only the CDR3 portion is preserved as DNA: 42 bases, with reading frame beginning at the first base. FACS was used to sort CD4+ or CD8+ cells into naive T cells (CD45RA+) and memory T cells (CD45RO+). T cells for TCR sequencing came from two healthy control subjects. For the mixed lymphocyte reactions, sorted T cell subsets left unstimulated acted as baseline controls. Genomic DNA was extracted with the Qiagen DNeasy Blood & Tissue Kit. About this clone itself: Its antigen is currently not known. Qualities for individual bases were not recorded, and no much larger clone is one base off.

The TCRbeta CDR3 regions were amplified in a multiplexed two-step PCR with Vbeta-specific forward primers and Jbeta-specific reverse primers. The TCRbeta libraries were sequenced on an Illumina instrument via the immunoSEQ service. In the paper's pipeline: V, D and J genes were assigned using IMGT annotation, and counts were corrected for multiplex PCR bias using synthetic CDR3 analogues. In the immunoSEQ Analyzer, repertoire clonality was calculated as one minus normalized Shannon entropy. Clonal expansion was defined using Fisher's exact test with Benjamini-Hochberg false discovery rate control and a two-tailed threshold of P<0.01. This is the immuneACCESS table as TCRdb keeps it, with only in-frame sequences that have V and J called. A part of the clones is gone; compared with another copy, unresolved V genes explain less than half, and the rest is unexplained. V and J calls and clone size follow that table, whereas D and trimming were derived from the DNA. This sample lists about 28,000 clones; less than 85% were detected once. The ten top clones hold over 0.35% of the sample.

Material: naive CD8+ T cells from blood. The sample's cell subset or site label, in plain terms: CD45RA+ naive T cells. The sequence was collected from a human donor in good health. Rearrangement joined TRBV5-1 to TRBJ1-1; the central 7 bases match TRBD1. CDR3 reads: CASSGQEQNTEAFF. The nucleotide sequence is given as TGCGCCAGCAGCGGACAGGAGCAGAACACTGAAGCTTTCTTT.